This T cell receptor (beta chain) was recorded in a study of shared clonotypes between healthy human individuals. Study observations and caveats: The expectation was that sequencing depth would affect clonotype sharing among donors. Clonotypes not shared had lower generation probabilities than those common to all four donors.

CD4+ cells underwent separation, giving CD45RA+ naive and CD45RA-negative memory subsets. CDR3 length equals 13 residues. The V gene lost 4 bases and the J gene lost 9 bases, with 13 bases spanning the gap. CDR1 and CDR2 (germline): MNHNY, SVGAGI (reference sequence). TCRdb's table, derived via immunoSEQ multiplex PCR, lists solely in-frame clones and lacks some. The sample holds fewer than 2.5 million clones, over 85% seen once. Note on this clone: The antigen is unknown.

The sequenced sample was naive CD4+ T cells from PBMCs. Regarding subset: CD45RA+ positively selected. The sequence was obtained from a young man in good health. Some clones in this sample may be carry-over from other donors' samples. The chain couples TRBV6-6 to TRBJ1-5, with D unresolved. CDR3 residues: CASSSPPLGPQHF. The CDR3 DNA follows: TGTGCCAGCAGTTCACCCCCCTTAGGGCCCCAGCATTTT.